The clone carrying this T cell receptor (beta chain) appeared a few times. The data stem from a study of T cells in Graves' hyperthyroidism and ophthalmopathy. V dropped 5 bases and J dropped 0 bases, with 11 bases sitting between them. CDR3 size: 16 residues. From RNA transcripts, TCR beta CDR3 regions were amplified. RT-PCR in the first round (using the HTBI primer set) targeted the TCR CDR3. A single record per CDR3 protein comes from TCRdb applying MiXCR to the multiplex PCR reads. The repertoire holds approximately 510,000 distinct CDR3 sequences, with less than 25% as singletons. Patients aged 18 to 65 had newly diagnosed hyperthyroidism lasting under 2 months. Diagnoses used clinical symptoms, serum thyroxine and TRAb, thyroid ultrasound and orbital computed tomography.

The sequenced sample was blood. The gene calls are TRBV12-3 or TRBV12-4 and TRBJ2-6; D unresolved. The TCR sequence derives from a man younger than 35 with Graves' hyperthyroidism. CDR3 sequence (DNA): TGTGCCAGCAGTCAACACGGAAGCTCTGGGGCCAACGTCCTGACTTTC. Residues: CASSQHGSSGANVLTF.